One sample yielded the 23 T cell receptor beta chains listed below, sequenced in a study of monozygotic twins with inflammatory bowel disease. TCRdb reprocessed the 5' RACE reads, with one entry per CDR3 protein and no DNA. The sample has about 130,000 distinct CDR3 sequences, and its top ten clones hold roughly 1.2%. Sequenced: blood. The receptors were sampled from a human donor with ulcerative colitis or Crohn's disease, or a healthy co-twin of an affected twin (not recorded which).

The gene calls are TRBV9 and TRBJ2-1; the D gene TCRdb calls, TRBD1, cannot be checked with no DNA. The CDR3 spans 15 residues. Germline V gives CDR1 SGDLS, CDR2 YYNGEE. CDR3 amino acids: CASSVGGQGHNEQFF. The full variable domain, completed using reference TRBV9 and TRBJ2-1, is DSGVTQTPKHLITATGQRVTLRCSPRSGDLSVYWYQQSLDQGLQFLIQYYNGEERAKGNILERFSAQQFPDLHSELNLSSLELGDSALYFCASSVGGQGHNEQFFGPGTRLTVL.

The V gene is TRBV12-3 or TRBV12-4, the J gene TRBJ2-1; TCRdb selects TRBD2, and the lack of DNA leaves this call unchecked. This CDR3 spans 16 amino acids. CDR3 residues: CASSTWTSGRADEQFF.

This CDR3 is CASSLDRGGYTF. This chain uses TRBV28 with TRBJ1-2; the TRBD1 assignment by TCRdb is unverifiable without DNA. The CDR3 length is 12 residues. Germline V gene data show CDR1 as MDHEN and CDR2 as SYDVKM.

Here the CDR3 reads CASSPWTGGSVAEAFF. V gene TRBV18 combines with J gene TRBJ1-1; the D gene TCRdb calls, TRBD1, cannot be checked with no DNA. CDR1 is KGHSH, CDR2 LQKENI, per germline. The CDR3 is 16 residues long.

The chain has TRBV5-1 and TRBJ2-3; absent DNA, TCRdb's TRBD2 call cannot be checked. CDR3 length: 15 amino acids. Looked up from germline, CDR1 is SGHRS and CDR2 is YFSETQ. CDR3 in amino acids: CASSLVLAETDTQYF.

The genes are TRBV5-1 and TRBJ1-1; TCRdb outputs TRBD1, but without DNA this stays unchecked. CDR3 length: 12 amino acids. CDR1 and CDR2 from the germline V gene are SGHRS and YFSETQ. This chain's CDR3 is CASSLGGPEAFF.

The chain links TRBV25-1 to TRBJ2-2; the D gene TCRdb calls, TRBD1, cannot be checked with no DNA. Germline lookup yields CDR1 MGHDK and CDR2 SYGVNS. The length of the CDR3 is 14 residues. This chain's CDR3 is CASSAPRVAGELFF.

The rearrangement joins TRBV10-3 to TRBJ1-2; TCRdb's D call, TRBD1, is unchecked because there is no DNA. Germline CDR1 and CDR2: ENHRY and SYGVKD. The CDR3 has 14 amino acids. Here the CDR3 reads CAISRQGATDGYTF.

The V call is TRBV23-1, the J call TRBJ1-4; TCRdb indicates TRBD1, and absent DNA this call remains unverified. TRBV23-1 is an ORF; its function is uncertain. The CDR3 has 15 amino acids. This CDR3 is CASSLRTGLNEKLFF.

The chain couples TRBV18 to TRBJ1-2; the TRBD1 assignment by TCRdb is unverifiable without DNA. Germline CDR1 KGHSH, CDR2 LQKENI. The CDR3 sequence is 17 residues long. The CDR3 here is CASSPPGTGSARGGYTF.

The CDR3 is CASSLGTFSTYEQYF. The J gene is TRBJ2-7, the V gene TRBV5-1. The length of the CDR3 is 15 residues. CDR1 and CDR2 from the germline V gene are SGHRS and YFSETQ.

This chain links TRBV5-6 with TRBJ1-1; without DNA, the TCRdb call of TRBD1 cannot be checked. The germline V gene encodes CDR1 SGHDT and CDR2 YYEEEE. CDR3 length equals 14 residues. This CDR3 reads CASSRFQGSTEAFF.

The J gene is TRBJ2-5, the V gene TRBV12-3 or TRBV12-4; TCRdb designates TRBD2, a call that cannot be tested without DNA. This CDR3 comprises 13 residues. The CDR3 is CASSLQIRETQYF.

The J gene is TRBJ2-7, the V gene TRBV29-1; the TCRdb D gene call, TRBD1, has no DNA to confirm it. Germline V CDR1 and CDR2: SQVTM, ANQGSEA. The CDR3 is 14 amino acids. The CDR3 reads CSVTGGFSSYEQYF.

The chain is built from TRBV25-1 and TRBJ2-5; TCRdb picks TRBD2, but there is no DNA to check that call. CDR1 is MGHDK, CDR2 SYGVNS, per germline. This CDR3 comprises 15 residues. The CDR3 protein is CASSESRASRETQYF.

This chain joins TRBV2 and TRBJ2-5; TCRdb calls TRBD1, which cannot be checked without DNA. Germline V gene sequence: CDR1 SNHLY, CDR2 FYNNEI. The CDR3 loop spans 14 amino acids. The CDR3 here is CASSLGQGEETQYF.

V is TRBV4-1 and J is TRBJ2-5; TCRdb selects TRBD2, and the lack of DNA leaves this call unchecked. The CDR3 has 14 residues. The germline gives CDR1 MGHRA, CDR2 YSYEKL. The CDR3 loop is CASSHRSGQETQYF.

The V call is TRBV5-1, the J call TRBJ2-7; TCRdb designates TRBD2, a call that cannot be tested without DNA. The CDR3 is 13 residues long. The germline V gene encodes CDR1 SGHRS and CDR2 YFSETQ. CDR3 residues: CASSTSGSYEQYF.

The J gene is TRBJ2-7, the V gene TRBV5-1. CDR1 is SGHRS, CDR2 YFSETQ, per germline. The CDR3 contains 12 residues. The CDR3: CASSPGTSEQYF.

V usage is TRBV6-1 and J usage is TRBJ2-5; the D gene TCRdb calls, TRBD2, cannot be checked with no DNA. Looked up from germline, CDR1 is MNHNS and CDR2 is SASEGT. The CDR3 runs to 15 residues. CDR3 sequence: CASSEGGGAWETQYF.

CDR3 residues: CASSPGQAEQYF. The chain couples TRBV7-2 to TRBJ2-7; there is no DNA to check the TCRdb D call of TRBD1. Germline CDR1 is SGHTA and CDR2 is FQGNSA. This CDR3 region has 12 residues.

The chain uses TRBV25-1 and TRBJ2-7; TCRdb's D gene call, TRBD1, goes unchecked for lack of DNA. The CDR3 contains 19 residues. Germline CDR1 MGHDK, CDR2 SYGVNS. The CDR3 sequence is CASTANRGTGAIFSYEQYF.

The J gene is TRBJ2-2, the V gene TRBV7-3; TCRdb reports TRBD2, a call that lacks DNA to check it against. CDR3 length: 17 amino acids. CDR1 is SGHTA and CDR2 is FQGTGA in the germline V gene. CDR3 sequence: CASSQSGLVRTTGELFF.